Many counts were recorded for the clone carrying this T cell receptor (beta chain). The antigen remains unidentified. Both iRepertoire HTBI primers and Arm-PCR of CDR3 regions were used to build the TCR beta libraries. Via MiXCR, TCRdb re-called the multiplex PCR reads, giving one row per CDR3 protein. The table shows fewer than 450,000 distinct CDR3 sequences, with less than 25% occurring only once. The sample is drawn from a study of regulatory T cells in long-lasting Graves disease. Study-wide findings and caveats: Peripheral blood, not thyroid tissue, was the sole material studied. Patients whose Graves' disease persisted exhibited lower TCR diversity than those newly diagnosed.

Germline trimming cut 5 bases from V and 5 bases from J; bases unmatched to any gene: 10. This CDR3 has 17 residues. The time point: persistent/refractory GD, antithyroid drugs over 5 years with positive TRAb. From PBMCs, RNA was extracted and then used to make the TCR library. Patients came through an endocrinology department, and that department was in Xi'an, China. This receptor was obtained from a female donor with Graves disease. The V gene is TRBV12-3 or TRBV12-4, the J gene TRBJ2-5; 14 bases are a match to TRBD2. The sample was peripheral blood mononuclear cells (PBMCs), taken when the disease was refractory, from a patient treated with antithyroid drugs. CDR3 bases: TGTGCCAGCAGTATTACGGGACTAGCGGGAGTAGGGGAGACCCAGTACTTC. Translated: CASSITGLAGVGETQYF.